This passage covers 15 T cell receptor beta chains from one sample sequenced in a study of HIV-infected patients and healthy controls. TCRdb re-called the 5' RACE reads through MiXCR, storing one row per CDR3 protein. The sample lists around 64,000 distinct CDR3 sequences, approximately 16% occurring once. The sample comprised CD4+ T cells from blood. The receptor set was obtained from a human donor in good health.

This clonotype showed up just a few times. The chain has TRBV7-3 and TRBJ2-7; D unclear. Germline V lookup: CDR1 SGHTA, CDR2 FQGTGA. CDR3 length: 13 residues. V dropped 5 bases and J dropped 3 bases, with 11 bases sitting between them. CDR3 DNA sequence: TGTGCCAGCAGCCCCGCGGCCGACTACGAGCAGTACTTC. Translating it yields CASSPAADYEQYF. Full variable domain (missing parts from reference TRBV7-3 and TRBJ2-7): GAGVSQTPSNKVTEKGKYVELRCDPISGHTALYWYRQSLGQGPEFLIYFQGTGAADDSGLPNDRFFAVRPEGSVSTLKIQRTERGDSAVYLCASSPAADYEQYFGPGTRLTVT.

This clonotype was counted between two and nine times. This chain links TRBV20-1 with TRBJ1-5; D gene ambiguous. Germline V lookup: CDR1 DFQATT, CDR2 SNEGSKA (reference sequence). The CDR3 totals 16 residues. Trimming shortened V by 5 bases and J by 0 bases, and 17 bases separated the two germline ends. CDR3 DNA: TGCAGTGCTGGCCGTTCGACGTTTAATAGCAATCAGCCCCAGCATTTT. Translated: CSAGRSTFNSNQPQHF.

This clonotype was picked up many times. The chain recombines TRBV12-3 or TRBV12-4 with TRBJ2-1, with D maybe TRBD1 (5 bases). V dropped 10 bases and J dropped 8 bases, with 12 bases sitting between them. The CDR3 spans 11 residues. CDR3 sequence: CATSEGDEQFF. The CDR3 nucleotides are TGTGCCACCTCGGAAGGGGATGAGCAGTTCTTC.

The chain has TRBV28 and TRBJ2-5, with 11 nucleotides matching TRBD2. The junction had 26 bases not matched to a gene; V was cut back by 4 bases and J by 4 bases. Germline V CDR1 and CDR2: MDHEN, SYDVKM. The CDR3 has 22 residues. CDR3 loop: CASSSWTWEASGGIKGLETQYF. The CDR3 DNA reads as TGTGCCAGCAGTTCCTGGACATGGGAAGCTAGCGGGGGGATTAAGGGATTAGAGACCCAGTACTTC.

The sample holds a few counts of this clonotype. The CDR3 bases are TGTGCCAGCAGTTTATTGGCAGCCCCGAACACCGGGGAGCTGTTTTTT. It codes for CASSLLAAPNTGELFF. The chain carries TRBV12-3 or TRBV12-4 and TRBJ2-2; no clear D. The V end lost 2 bases, the J end lost 0 bases, and 10 bases lay between the germline ends. The CDR3 has 16 residues.

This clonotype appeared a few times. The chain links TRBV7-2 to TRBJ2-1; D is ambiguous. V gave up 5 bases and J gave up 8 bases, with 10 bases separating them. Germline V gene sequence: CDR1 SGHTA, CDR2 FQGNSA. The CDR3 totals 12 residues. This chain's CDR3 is CASSQYRDEQFF. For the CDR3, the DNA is TGTGCCAGCAGCCAATACCGGGATGAGCAGTTCTTC.

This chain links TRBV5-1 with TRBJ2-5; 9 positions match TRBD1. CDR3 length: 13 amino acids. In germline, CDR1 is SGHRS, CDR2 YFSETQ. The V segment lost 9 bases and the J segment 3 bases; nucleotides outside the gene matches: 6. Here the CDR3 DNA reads TGCGCCACTACAGGGGGCAGGGAAGAGACCCAGTACTTC. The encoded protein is CATTGGREETQYF. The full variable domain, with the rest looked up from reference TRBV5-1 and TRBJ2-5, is KAGVTQTPRYLIKTRGQQVTLSCSPISGHRSVSWYQQTPGQGLQFLFEYFSETQRNKGNFPGRFSGRQFSNSRSEMNVSTLELGDSALYLCATTGGREETQYFGPGTRLLVL.

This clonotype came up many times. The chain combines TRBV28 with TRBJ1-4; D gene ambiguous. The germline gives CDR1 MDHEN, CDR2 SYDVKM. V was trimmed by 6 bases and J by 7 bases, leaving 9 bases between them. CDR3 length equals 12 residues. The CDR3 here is CASSLRAEKLFF. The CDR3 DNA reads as TGTGCCAGCAGCCTTCGCGCTGAAAAACTGTTTTTT.

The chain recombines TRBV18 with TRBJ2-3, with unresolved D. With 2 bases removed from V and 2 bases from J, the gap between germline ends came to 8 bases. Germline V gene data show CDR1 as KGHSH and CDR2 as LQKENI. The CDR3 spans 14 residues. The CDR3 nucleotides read TGTGCCAGCTCACCAGGACCCCTCACAGATACGCAGTATTTT. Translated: CASSPGPLTDTQYF.

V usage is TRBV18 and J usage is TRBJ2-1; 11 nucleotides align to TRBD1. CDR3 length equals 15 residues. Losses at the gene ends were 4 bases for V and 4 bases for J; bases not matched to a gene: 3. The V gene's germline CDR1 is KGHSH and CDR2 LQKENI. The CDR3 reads CASSHGQGAYNEQFF. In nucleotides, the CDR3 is TGTGCCAGCTCACACGGACAGGGGGCTTACAATGAGCAGTTCTTC.

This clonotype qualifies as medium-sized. In DNA form, the CDR3 reads TGCAGTGCTAGACCAGGACAGAGAATCCTCTATGGCTACACCTTC. This translates into CSARPGQRILYGYTF. The V call is TRBV20-1, the J call TRBJ1-2, with a tentative D call TRBD1 (6 bases). In germline, CDR1 is DFQATT, CDR2 SNEGSKA (reference sequence). The CDR3 loop spans 15 amino acids. The ends were cut back, 2 bases at V and 4 bases at J, with 17 bases in the middle.

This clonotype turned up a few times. In DNA form, the CDR3 reads TGTGCCAGCAGCCCACGAACATCAGGGATTACGTCCGGAAACACCATATATTTT. This translates into CASSPRTSGITSGNTIYF. This chain uses TRBV7-2 with TRBJ1-3; a possible D gene is TRBD1 (5 bases). V lost 5 bases to trimming and J lost 4 bases, with 24 bases between them. Looked up from germline, CDR1 is SGHTA and CDR2 is FQGNSA. CDR3 length equals 18 residues.

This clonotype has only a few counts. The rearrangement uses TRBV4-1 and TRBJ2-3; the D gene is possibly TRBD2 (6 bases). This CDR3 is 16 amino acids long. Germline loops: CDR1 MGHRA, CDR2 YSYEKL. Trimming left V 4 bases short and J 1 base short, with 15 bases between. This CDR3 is CASSPRLGGGTDTQYF. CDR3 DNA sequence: TGCGCCAGCAGCCCCCGACTCGGCGGGGGCACAGATACGCAGTATTTT.

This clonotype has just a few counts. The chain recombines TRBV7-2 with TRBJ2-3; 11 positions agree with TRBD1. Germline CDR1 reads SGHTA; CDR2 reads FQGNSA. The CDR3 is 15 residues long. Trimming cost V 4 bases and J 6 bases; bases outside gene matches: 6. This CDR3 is CASSYRTGGGDTQYF. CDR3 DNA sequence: TGTGCCAGCAGCTACCGGACAGGGGGCGGTGATACGCAGTATTTT.

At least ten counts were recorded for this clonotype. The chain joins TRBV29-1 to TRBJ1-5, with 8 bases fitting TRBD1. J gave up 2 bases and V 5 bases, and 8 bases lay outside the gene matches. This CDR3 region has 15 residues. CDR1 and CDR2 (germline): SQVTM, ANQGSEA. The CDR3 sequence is CSVSTGQAGNQPQHF. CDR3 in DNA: TGCAGCGTTTCGACGGGACAGGCCGGCAATCAGCCCCAGCATTTT.